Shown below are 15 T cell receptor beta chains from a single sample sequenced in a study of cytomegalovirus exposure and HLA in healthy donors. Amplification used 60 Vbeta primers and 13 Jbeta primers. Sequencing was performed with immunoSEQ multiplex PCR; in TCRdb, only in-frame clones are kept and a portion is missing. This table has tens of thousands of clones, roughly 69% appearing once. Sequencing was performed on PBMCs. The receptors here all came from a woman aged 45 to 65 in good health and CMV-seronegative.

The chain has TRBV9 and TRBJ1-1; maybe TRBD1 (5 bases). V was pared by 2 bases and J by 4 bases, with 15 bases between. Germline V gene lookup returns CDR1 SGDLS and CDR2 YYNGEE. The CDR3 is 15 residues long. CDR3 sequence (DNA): TGTGCCAGCAGCGTTGGAGGGGCGCAGGGCACTGAAGCTTTCTTT. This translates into CASSVGGAQGTEAFF.

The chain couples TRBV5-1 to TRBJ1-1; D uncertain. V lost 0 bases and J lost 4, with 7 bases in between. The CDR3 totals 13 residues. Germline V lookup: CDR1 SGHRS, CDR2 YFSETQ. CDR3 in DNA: TGCGCCAGCAGCTTGGCCGGTTTCACTGAAGCTTTCTTT. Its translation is CASSLAGFTEAFF.

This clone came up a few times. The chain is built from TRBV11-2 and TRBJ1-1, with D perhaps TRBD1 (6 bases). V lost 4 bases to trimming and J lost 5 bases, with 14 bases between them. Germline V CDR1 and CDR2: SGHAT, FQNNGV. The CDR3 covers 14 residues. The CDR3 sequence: CASSSPRGRTEAFF. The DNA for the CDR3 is TGTGCCAGCAGCTCACCCAGGGGAAGAACTGAAGCTTTCTTT.

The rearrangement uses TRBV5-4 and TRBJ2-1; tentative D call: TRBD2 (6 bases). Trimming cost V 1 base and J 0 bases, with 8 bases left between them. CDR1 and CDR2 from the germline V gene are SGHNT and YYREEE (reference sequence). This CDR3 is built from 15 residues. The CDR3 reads CASSLRRGSYNEQFF. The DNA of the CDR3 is TGTGCCAGCAGCTTGAGGAGGGGCTCCTACAATGAGCAGTTCTTC.

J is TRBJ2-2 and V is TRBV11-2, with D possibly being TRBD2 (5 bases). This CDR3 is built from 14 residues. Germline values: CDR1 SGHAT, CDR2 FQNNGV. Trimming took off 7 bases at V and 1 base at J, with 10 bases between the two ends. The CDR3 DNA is TGTGCCAGCACCAAGGACTGGAACACCGGGGAGCTGTTTTTT. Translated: CASTKDWNTGELFF.

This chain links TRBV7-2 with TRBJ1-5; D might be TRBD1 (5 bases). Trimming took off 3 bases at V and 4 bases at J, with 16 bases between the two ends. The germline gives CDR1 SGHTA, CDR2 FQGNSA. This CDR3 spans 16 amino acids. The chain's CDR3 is CASSLYGAGLNQPQHF. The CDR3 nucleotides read TGTGCCAGCAGCTTGTACGGGGCGGGGCTAAATCAGCCCCAGCATTTT.

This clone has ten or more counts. The CDR3 region is CAISERTGGQPQHF. CDR3 in DNA: TGTGCCATCAGTGAGCGGACAGGGGGACAGCCCCAGCATTTT. This chain connects TRBV10-3 to TRBJ1-5; 10 nucleotides line up with TRBD1. The germline V gene encodes CDR1 ENHRY and CDR2 SYGVKD. The length of the CDR3 is 14 residues. The V and J ends lost 2 bases and 7 bases, in that order; junction bases with no gene match: 2.

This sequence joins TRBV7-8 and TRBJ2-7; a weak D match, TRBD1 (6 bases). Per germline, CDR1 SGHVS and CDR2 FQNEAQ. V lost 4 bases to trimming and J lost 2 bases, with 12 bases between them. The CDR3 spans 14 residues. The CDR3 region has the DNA TGTGCCAGCAGCTCTAAGACAGGAGCCTACGAGCAGTACTTC. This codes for CASSSKTGAYEQYF.

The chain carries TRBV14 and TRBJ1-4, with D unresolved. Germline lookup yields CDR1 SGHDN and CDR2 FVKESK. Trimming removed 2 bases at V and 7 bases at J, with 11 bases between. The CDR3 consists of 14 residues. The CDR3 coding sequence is TGTGCCAGCAGCCAACCGAGGAGGGCTGAAAAACTGTTTTTT. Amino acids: CASSQPRRAEKLFF.

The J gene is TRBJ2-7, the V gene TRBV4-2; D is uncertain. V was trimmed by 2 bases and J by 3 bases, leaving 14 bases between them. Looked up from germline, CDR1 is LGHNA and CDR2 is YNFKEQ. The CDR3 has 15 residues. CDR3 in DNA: TGTGCCAGCAGCCAAACTGCAGGCCCAAACTACGAGCAGTACTTC. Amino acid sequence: CASSQTAGPNYEQYF.

The CDR3 DNA reads TGTGCCAGCAGTGATAGGACAGGGGTACAGCCCCAGCATTTT. Its protein is CASSDRTGVQPQHF. This rearrangement joins TRBV2 to TRBJ1-5; 9 bases fit TRBD1. From germline, CDR1 is SNHLY and CDR2 FYNNEI. This CDR3 contains 14 residues. V dropped 3 bases and J dropped 7; count of bases not matched to a gene: 4.

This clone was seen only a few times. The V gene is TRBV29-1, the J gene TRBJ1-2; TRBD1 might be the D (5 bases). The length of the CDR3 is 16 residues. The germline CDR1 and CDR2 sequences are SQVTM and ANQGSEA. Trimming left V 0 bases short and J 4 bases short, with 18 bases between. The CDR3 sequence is CSVEEVGARSGYGYTF. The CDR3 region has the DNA TGCAGCGTTGAAGAGGTTGGGGCCCGCTCGGGCTATGGCTACACCTTC. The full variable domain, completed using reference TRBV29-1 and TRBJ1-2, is SAVISQKPSRDICQRGTSLTIQCQVDSQVTMMFWYRQQPGQSLTLIATANQGSEATYESGFVIDKFPISRPNLTFSTLTVSNMSPEDSSIYLCSVEEVGARSGYGYTFGSGTRLTVV.

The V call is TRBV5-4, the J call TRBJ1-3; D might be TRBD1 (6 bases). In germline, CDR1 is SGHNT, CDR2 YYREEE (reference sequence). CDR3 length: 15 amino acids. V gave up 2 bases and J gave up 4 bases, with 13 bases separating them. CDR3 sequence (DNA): TGTGCCAGCAGCTTCGGGGGGGCGCGGGGAAACACCATATATTTT. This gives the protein CASSFGGARGNTIYF.

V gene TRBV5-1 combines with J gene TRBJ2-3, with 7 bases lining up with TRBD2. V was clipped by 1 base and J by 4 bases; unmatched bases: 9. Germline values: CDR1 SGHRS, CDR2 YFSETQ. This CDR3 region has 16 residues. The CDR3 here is CASSLSVTGGPDTQYF. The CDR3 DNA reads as TGCGCCAGCAGCTTGAGTGTGACGGGAGGCCCAGATACGCAGTATTTT.

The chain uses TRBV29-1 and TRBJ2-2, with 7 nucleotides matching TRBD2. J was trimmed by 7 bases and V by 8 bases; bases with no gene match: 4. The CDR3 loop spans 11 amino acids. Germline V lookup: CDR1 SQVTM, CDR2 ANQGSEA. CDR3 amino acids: CSFKRGGELFF. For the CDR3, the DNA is TGCAGCTTCAAGCGGGGCGGGGAGCTGTTTTTT.